This T cell receptor beta chain was captured by sequencing in a study of blood T cell repertoires in COVID-19. Across the whole study: COVID-19 samples from acute and convalescent phases originated in the United States, Italy and Spain. PBMCs, B-cell-depleted T cells, or T cells provided the cDNA or gDNA that made up the material.

The CDR3 extends over 15 amino acids. Trimming removed 2 bases from V and 4 bases from J, with 14 bases in between. Germline-derived CDR1 and CDR2 are KGHSH and LQKENI. This clone was picked up a small number of times. Produced via immunoSEQ multiplex PCR; TCRdb's table is partial and in-frame only. Of hundreds of thousands of clones in the sample, roughly 80% were seen once. Recruited during active infection, patients (from Seattle) were subsequently followed longitudinally. Sequenced material: peripheral blood. The chain links TRBV18 to TRBJ1-2, with TRBD1 as a possible D gene (6 bases). The origin of this receptor is a woman older than 75 with COVID-19, enrolled during active disease. The CDR3 region has the DNA TGTGCCAGCTCACCATCAGGGGCTGCACCCTATGGCTACACCTTC. It yields the protein CASSPSGAAPYGYTF.